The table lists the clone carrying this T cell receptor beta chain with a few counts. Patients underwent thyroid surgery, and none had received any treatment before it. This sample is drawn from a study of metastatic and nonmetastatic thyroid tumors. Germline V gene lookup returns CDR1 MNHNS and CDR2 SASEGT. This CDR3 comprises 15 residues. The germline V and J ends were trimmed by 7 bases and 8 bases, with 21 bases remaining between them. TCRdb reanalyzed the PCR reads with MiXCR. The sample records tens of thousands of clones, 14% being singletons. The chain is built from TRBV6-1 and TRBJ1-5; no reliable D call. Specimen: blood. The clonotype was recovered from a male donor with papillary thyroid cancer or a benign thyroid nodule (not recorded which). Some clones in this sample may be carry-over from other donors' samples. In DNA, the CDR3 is TGTGCCAGCATATTCGGATCAGGTTGGACTAAGCCCCAGCATTTT. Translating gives CASIFGSGWTKPQHF.